The 8 T cell receptor beta chains below were found in one sample sequenced in a study of blood T cell repertoires in COVID-19. Assay used: immunoSEQ multiplex PCR; TCRdb lists only in-frame clones, some missing. The sample shows roughly 230,000 clones, roughly 84% of them seen only once. The sequencing sample was made of peripheral blood. The source of these receptors is a man in his forties or fifties with acute or convalescent COVID-19.

The rearrangement joins TRBV30 to TRBJ2-2; TRBD1 matches at 7 bases. CDR1 and CDR2 from the germline V gene are GTSNPN and SVGIG (reference sequence). Trimming took 4 bases from V and 4 from J; bases not matched to a gene: 9. The CDR3 is made up of 15 amino acids. The CDR3 DNA follows: TGTGCCTGGAAGGCAGGGGGTTCGGTCACCGGGGAGCTGTTTTTT. Amino acids: CAWKAGGSVTGELFF.

This clone has more than one count but fewer than ten. CDR3 DNA: TGTGCCAGCAGCGCTACCCGGGACAGGGCCGTCGAGCAGTACTTC. Protein product: CASSATRDRAVEQYF. The chain joins TRBV5-4 to TRBJ2-7; 9 bases are a match to TRBD1. V gave up 4 bases and J gave up 6 bases; unmatched junction bases: 11. Germline CDR1 reads SGHNT; CDR2 reads YYREEE (reference sequence). The CDR3 covers 15 residues.

This chain links TRBV19 with TRBJ1-5; 7 bases map to TRBD1. V gave up 8 bases and J gave up 7 bases; unmatched junction bases: 8. The CDR3 covers 13 residues. Germline loops: CDR1 LNHDA, CDR2 SQIVND (reference sequence). CDR3 sequence reads: CASRDRDKQPQHF. CDR3 coding DNA: TGTGCCAGTCGCGACAGGGACAAACAGCCCCAGCATTTT.

This chain connects TRBV27 to TRBJ1-2; D might be TRBD1 (5 bases). Germline V gives CDR1 MNHEY, CDR2 SMNVEV (reference sequence). Trimming pared 3 bases from V and 0 bases from J, leaving 17 bases between. CDR3 length: 17 residues. The CDR3 DNA sequence: TGTGCCAGCAGTTTCCGACAAAGGGGATTAGCTAACTATGGCTACACCTTC. Its protein is CASSFRQRGLANYGYTF.

In this sample, this clone turned up once. The rearrangement joins TRBV3-1 (or the pseudogene TRBV3-2) to TRBJ2-4; perhaps TRBD2 as D (5 bases). The CDR3 is 14 amino acids. CDR1 is LGHDT and CDR2 is YNNKEL in the germline V gene (reference sequence). Between the trimmed V and J ends, which lost 4 bases and 8 bases, there was a span of 15 bases. The CDR3 sequence: CASSPGGGRDIQYF. CDR3 bases: TGTGCCAGCAGCCCAGGAGGAGGTAGAGACATTCAGTACTTC.

This clone was seen a few times. V and J are TRBV11-2 and TRBJ1-1; 8 positions agree with TRBD1. This CDR3 is 14 amino acids long. Germline V gene lookup returns CDR1 SGHAT and CDR2 FQNNGV. V gave up 5 bases and J gave up 1 base; unmatched junction bases: 3. The CDR3 loop is CASSRGQENTEAFF. CDR3 DNA sequence: TGTGCCAGCAGCCGGGGACAGGAGAACACTGAAGCTTTCTTT. The whole variable domain, remainder taken from reference TRBV11-2 and TRBJ1-1, is EAGVAQSPRYKIIEKRQSVAFWCNPISGHATLYWYQQILGQGPKLLIQFQNNGVVDDSQLPKDRFSAERLKGVDSTLKIQPAKLEDSAVYLCASSRGQENTEAFFGQGTRLTVV.

This clone was observed at least ten times. This chain connects TRBV7-6 to TRBJ2-5, with unresolved D. CDR3 length equals 11 residues. V lost 4 bases to trimming and J lost 2 bases, with 2 bases between them. Germline V lookup: CDR1 SGHVS, CDR2 FNYEAQ. CDR3 sequence: CASSSQETQYF. The CDR3 DNA reads TGTGCCAGCAGCTCTCAAGAGACCCAGTACTTC.

The chain combines TRBV11-1 with TRBJ2-5, with TRBD1 matching 8 bases. The CDR3 sequence is 14 residues long. Germline V gives CDR1 SGHAT, CDR2 FQDESV (reference sequence). V lost 5 bases and J lost 2; bases outside the gene matches: 4. The CDR3 nucleotides read TGTGCCAGCAGCACGGACAGGGTTCAAGAGACCCAGTACTTC. Its translation is CASSTDRVQETQYF.